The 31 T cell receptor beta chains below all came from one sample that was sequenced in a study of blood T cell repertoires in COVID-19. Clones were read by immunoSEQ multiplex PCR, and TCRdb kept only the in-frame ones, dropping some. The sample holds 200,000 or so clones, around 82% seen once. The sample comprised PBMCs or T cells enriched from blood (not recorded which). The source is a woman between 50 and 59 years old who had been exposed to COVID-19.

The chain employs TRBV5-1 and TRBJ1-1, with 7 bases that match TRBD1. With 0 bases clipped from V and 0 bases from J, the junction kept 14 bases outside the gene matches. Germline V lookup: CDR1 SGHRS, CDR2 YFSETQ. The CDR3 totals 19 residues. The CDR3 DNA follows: TGCGCCAGCAGCTTGGGGAGCCACAGGGGAACTTGGATGAACACTGAAGCTTTCTTT. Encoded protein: CASSLGSHRGTWMNTEAFF.

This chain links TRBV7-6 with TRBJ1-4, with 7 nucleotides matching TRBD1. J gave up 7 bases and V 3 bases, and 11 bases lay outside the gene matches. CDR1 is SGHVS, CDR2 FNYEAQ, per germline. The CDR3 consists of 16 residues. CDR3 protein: CASSFGSDRAREKLFF. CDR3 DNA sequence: TGTGCCAGCAGCTTTGGTTCTGACAGGGCACGTGAAAAACTGTTTTTT.

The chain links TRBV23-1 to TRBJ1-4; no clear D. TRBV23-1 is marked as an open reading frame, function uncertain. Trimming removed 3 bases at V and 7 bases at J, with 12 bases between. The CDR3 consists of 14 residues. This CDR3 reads CASSHRPPSEKLFF. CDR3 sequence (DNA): TGCGCCAGCAGTCACAGGCCCCCTTCTGAAAAACTGTTTTTT.

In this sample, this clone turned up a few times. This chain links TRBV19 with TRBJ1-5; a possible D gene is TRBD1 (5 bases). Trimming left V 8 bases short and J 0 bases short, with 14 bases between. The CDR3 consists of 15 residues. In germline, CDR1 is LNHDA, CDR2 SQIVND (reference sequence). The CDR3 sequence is CASRSGGSSNQPQHF. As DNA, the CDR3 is TGTGCCAGTCGATCGGGGGGGAGTAGCAATCAGCCCCAGCATTTT. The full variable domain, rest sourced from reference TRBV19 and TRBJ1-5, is DGGITQSPKYLFRKEGQNVTLSCEQNLNHDAMYWYRQDPGQGLRLIYYSQIVNDFQKGDIAEGYSVSREKKESFPLTVTSAQKNPTAFYLCASRSGGSSNQPQHFGDGTRLSIL.

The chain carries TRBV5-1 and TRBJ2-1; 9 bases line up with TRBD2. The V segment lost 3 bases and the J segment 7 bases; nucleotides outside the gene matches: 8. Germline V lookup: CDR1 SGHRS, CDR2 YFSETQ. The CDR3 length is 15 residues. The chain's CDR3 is CASSWRGGEWNEQFF. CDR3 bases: TGCGCCAGCAGCTGGCGGGGGGGTGAATGGAATGAGCAGTTCTTC.

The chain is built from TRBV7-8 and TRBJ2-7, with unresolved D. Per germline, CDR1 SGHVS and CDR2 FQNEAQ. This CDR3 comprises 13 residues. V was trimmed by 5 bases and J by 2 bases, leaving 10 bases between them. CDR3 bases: TGTGCCAGCAGCCGAACACAGACCTACGAGCAGTACTTC. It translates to CASSRTQTYEQYF.

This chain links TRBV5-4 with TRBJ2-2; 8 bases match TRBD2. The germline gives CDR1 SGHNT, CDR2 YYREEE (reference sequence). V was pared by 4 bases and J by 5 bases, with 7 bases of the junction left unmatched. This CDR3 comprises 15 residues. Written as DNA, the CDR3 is TGTGCCAGCAGCCCGGGAGGGGCGAGGACCGGGGAGCTGTTTTTT. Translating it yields CASSPGGARTGELFF.

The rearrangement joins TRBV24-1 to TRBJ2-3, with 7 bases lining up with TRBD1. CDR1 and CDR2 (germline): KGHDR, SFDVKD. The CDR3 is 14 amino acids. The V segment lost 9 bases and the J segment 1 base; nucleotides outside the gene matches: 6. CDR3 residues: CATSYTGGTDTQYF. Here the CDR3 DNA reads TGTGCCACCTCCTATACAGGGGGCACAGATACGCAGTATTTT.

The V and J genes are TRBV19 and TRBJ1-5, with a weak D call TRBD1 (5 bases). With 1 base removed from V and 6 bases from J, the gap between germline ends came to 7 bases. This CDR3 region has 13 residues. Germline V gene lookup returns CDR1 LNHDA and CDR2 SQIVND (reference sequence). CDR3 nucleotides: TGTGCCAGTAGTATAGTTGGGGCTCAGCCCCAGCATTTT. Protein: CASSIVGAQPQHF.

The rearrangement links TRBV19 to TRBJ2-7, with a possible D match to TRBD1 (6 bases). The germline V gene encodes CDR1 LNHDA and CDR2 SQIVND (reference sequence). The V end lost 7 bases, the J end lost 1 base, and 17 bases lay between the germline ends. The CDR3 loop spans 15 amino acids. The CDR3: CASNTGSGLSYEQYF. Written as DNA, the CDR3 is TGTGCCAGTAACACAGGGTCCGGCTTATCCTACGAGCAGTACTTC. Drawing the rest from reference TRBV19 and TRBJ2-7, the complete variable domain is DGGITQSPKYLFRKEGQNVTLSCEQNLNHDAMYWYRQDPGQGLRLIYYSQIVNDFQKGDIAEGYSVSREKKESFPLTVTSAQKNPTAFYLCASNTGSGLSYEQYFGPGTRLTVT.

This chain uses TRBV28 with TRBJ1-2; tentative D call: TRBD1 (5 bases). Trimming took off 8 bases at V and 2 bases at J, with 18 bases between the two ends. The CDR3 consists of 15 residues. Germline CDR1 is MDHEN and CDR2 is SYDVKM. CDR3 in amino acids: CASAPQTGGNYGYTF. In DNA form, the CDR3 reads TGTGCCAGCGCCCCGCAGACCGGGGGGAACTATGGCTACACCTTC.

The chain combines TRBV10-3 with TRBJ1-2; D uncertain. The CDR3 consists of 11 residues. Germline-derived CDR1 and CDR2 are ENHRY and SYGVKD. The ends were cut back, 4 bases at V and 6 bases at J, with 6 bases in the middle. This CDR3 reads CAISGTDGYTF. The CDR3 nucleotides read TGTGCCATCAGTGGAACGGATGGCTACACCTTC.

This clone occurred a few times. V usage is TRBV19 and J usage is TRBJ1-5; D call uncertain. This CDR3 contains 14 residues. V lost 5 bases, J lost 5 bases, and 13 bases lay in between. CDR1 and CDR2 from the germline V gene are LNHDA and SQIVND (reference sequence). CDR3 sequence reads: CASSSLPRDQPQHF. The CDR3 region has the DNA TGTGCCAGTAGTTCTCTCCCTCGGGATCAGCCCCAGCATTTT.

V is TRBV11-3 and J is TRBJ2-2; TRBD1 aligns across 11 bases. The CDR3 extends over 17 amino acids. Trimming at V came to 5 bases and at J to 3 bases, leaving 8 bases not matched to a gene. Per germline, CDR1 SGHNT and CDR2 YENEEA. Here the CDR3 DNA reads TGTGCCAGCAGCCCTGGGACAGGGGGAGTGGACACCGGGGAGCTGTTTTTT. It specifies CASSPGTGGVDTGELFF.

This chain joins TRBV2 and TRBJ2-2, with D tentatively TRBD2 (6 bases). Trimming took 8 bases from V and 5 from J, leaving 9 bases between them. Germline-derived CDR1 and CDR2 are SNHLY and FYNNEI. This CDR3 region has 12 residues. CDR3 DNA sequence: TGTGCCAGCTGCGGGACGACCGGGGAGCTGTTTTTT. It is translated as CASCGTTGELFF.

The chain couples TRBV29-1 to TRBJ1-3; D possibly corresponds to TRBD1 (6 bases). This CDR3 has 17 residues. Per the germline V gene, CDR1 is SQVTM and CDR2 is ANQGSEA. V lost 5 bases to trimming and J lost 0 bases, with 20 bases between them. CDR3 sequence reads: CSVSETTGTRSGNTIYF. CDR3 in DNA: TGCAGCGTTTCAGAAACGACCGGGACACGCTCTGGAAACACCATATATTTT.

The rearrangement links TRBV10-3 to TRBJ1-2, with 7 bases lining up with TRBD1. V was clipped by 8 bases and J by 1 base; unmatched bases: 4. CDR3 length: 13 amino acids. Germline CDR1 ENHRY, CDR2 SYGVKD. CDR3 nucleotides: TGTGCCATCGGAAGACAGGGTAACTATGGCTACACCTTC. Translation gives CAIGRQGNYGYTF.

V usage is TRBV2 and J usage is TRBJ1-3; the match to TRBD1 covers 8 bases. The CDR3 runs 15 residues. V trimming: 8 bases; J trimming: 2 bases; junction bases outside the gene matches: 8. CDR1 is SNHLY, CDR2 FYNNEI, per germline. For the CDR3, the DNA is TGTGCCAGCGACAGGACAGGGAGTACTGGAAACACCATATATTTT. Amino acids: CASDRTGSTGNTIYF.

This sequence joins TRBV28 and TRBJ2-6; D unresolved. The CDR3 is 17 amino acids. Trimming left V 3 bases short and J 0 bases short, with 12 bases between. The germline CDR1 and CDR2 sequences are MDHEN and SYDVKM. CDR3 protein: CASSFLNSGSGANVLTF. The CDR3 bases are TGTGCCAGCAGTTTCCTCAACTCTGGCTCTGGGGCCAACGTCCTGACTTTC.

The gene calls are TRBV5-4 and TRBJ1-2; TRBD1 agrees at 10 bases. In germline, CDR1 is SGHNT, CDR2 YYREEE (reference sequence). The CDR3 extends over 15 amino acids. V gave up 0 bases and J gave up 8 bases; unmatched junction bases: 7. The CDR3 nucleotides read TGTGCCAGCAGCTTGGGGGGACAGGGGCGTATGGGCTACACCTTC. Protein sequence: CASSLGGQGRMGYTF. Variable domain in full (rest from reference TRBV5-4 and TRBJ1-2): ETGVTQSPTHLIKTRGQQVTLRCSSQSGHNTVSWYQQALGQGPQFIFQYYREEENGRGNFPPRFSGLQFPNYSSELNVNALELDDSALYLCASSLGGQGRMGYTFGSGTRLTVV.

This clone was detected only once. In nucleotides, the CDR3 is TGTGCCAGCAGTTCGGGTCACCCTTCAAGTGAGCAGTTCTTC. Translated, it gives CASSSGHPSSEQFF. The chain is built from TRBV28 and TRBJ2-1, with D unclear. The CDR3 totals 14 residues. Germline assignment: CDR1 MDHEN and CDR2 SYDVKM. Trimming removed 4 bases at V and 9 bases at J, with 16 bases between.

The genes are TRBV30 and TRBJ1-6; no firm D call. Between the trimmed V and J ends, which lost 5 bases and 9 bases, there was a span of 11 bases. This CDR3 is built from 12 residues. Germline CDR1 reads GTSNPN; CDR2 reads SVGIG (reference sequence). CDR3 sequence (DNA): TGTGCCTGGGGGCTAGCGGTTTCACCCCTCCACTTT. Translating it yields CAWGLAVSPLHF.

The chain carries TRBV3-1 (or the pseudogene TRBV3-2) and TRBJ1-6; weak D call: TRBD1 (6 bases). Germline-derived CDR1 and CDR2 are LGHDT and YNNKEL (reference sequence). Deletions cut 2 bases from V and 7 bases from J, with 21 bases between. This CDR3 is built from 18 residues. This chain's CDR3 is CASSQKPGQDLGNSPLHF. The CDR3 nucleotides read TGTGCCAGCAGCCAAAAACCGGGACAAGATTTAGGGAATTCACCCCTCCACTTT.

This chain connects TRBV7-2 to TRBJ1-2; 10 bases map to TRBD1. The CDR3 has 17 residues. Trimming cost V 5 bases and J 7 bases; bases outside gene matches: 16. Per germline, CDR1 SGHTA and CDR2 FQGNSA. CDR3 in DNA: TGTGCCAGCAGCCCCCCGACAGGGGGCGCCTTTCCCGTTGGCTACACCTTC. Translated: CASSPPTGGAFPVGYTF.

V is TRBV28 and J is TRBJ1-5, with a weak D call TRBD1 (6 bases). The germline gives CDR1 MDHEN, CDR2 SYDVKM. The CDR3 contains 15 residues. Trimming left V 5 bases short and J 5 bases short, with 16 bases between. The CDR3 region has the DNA TGTGCCAGCAGTCCGGGCAGGGGAAGGGATCAGCCCCAGCATTTT. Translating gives CASSPGRGRDQPQHF.

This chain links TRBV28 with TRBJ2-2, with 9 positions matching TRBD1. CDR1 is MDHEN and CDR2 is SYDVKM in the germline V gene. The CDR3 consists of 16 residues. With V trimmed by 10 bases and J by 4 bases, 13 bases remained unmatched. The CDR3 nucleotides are TGTGCCACCTTGCAGAGGGACAGGGTGGGCACCGGGGAGCTGTTTTTT. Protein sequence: CATLQRDRVGTGELFF.

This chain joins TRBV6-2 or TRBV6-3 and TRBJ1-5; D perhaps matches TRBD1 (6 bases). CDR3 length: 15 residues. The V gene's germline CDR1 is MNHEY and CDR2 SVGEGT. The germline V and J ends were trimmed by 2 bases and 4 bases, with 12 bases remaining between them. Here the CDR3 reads CASSYEQGMNQPQHF. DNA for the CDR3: TGTGCCAGCAGTTACGAGCAGGGGATGAATCAGCCCCAGCATTTT.

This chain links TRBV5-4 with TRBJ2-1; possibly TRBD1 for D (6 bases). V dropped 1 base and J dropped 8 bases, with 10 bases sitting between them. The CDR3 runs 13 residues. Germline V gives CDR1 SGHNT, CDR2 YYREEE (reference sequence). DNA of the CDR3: TGTGCCAGCAGCTTGTCAGGGGTAGATGAGCAGTTCTTC. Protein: CASSLSGVDEQFF.

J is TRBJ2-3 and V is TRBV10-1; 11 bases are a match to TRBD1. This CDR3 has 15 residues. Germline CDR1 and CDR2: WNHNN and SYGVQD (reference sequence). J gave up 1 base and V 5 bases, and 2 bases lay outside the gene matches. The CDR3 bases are TGCGCCAGCAGTCGGGGACAGGGGGGCACAGATACGCAGTATTTT. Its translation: CASSRGQGGTDTQYF.

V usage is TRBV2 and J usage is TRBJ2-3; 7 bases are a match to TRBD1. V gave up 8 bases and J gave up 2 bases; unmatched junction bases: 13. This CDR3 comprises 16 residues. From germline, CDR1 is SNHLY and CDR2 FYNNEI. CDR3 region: CASGGERTGYTDTQYF. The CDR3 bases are TGTGCCAGCGGGGGTGAAAGGACAGGATACACAGATACGCAGTATTTT.

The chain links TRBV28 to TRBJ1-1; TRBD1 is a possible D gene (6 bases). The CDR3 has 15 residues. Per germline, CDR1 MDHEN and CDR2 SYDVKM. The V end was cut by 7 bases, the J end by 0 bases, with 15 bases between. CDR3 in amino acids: CASIPSGGLNTEAFF. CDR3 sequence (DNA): TGTGCCAGCATCCCTTCGGGGGGCTTGAACACTGAAGCTTTCTTT.